Shown below are 21 T cell receptor beta chains from a single sample sequenced in a study of beta chain features in type 1 diabetes. Study results and caveats: Patients with Type 1 diabetes showed moderately but significantly shorter TCRB CDR3s in all four CD4+ subsets.

These receptors lack a known antigen. cDNA synthesis used the whole RNA isolate, giving expressed TCRB sequences. Only in-frame clones appear in the TCRdb table, and some are missing; sequencing was by immunoSEQ multiplex PCR. The sample contains about 370,000 clones, around a tenth of which appear only once. The sequenced sample consisted of central memory CD4+ T cells from blood. The origin of the receptors is a man aged 25-40 years with type 1 diabetes.

This clone showed up just a few times. The chain is built from TRBV5-4 and TRBJ2-7, with no clear D. Germline CDR1 is SGHNT and CDR2 is YYREEE (reference sequence). The CDR3 totals 14 residues. With 2 bases removed from V and 0 bases from J, the gap between germline ends came to 9 bases. Here the CDR3 DNA reads TGTGCCAGCAGCTTAACCTCGAGCTCCTACGAGCAGTACTTC. Amino acid sequence: CASSLTSSSYEQYF.

This chain joins TRBV11-3 and TRBJ1-1; TRBD1 matches 9 bases. CDR1 and CDR2 from the germline V gene are SGHNT and YENEEA. There are 18 residues in the CDR3. Trimming took 3 bases from V and 3 from J; bases not matched to a gene: 14. The CDR3 is CASSLGQGVTVRYTEAFF. The CDR3 DNA reads as TGTGCCAGCAGCTTGGGACAGGGCGTTACAGTTAGGTACACTGAAGCTTTCTTT.

In its sample, this clone was seen many times. The rearrangement links TRBV27 to TRBJ2-1; 8 bases fit TRBD1. Germline values: CDR1 MNHEY, CDR2 SMNVEV (reference sequence). The CDR3 has 16 amino acids. J lost 5 bases, V lost 4 bases, and 10 bases had no gene match. The CDR3 DNA reads as TGTGCCAGCAGTTCATCCGGGACAGGTTTCCACAATGAGCAGTTCTTC. It codes for CASSSSGTGFHNEQFF.

In regard to this clone: Different DNA sequences within this sample yield the same CDR3. This chain links TRBV5-1 with TRBJ2-2; the D is unclear. The CDR3 has 11 residues. CDR1 is SGHRS and CDR2 is YFSETQ in the germline V gene. Deletions cut 5 bases from V and 5 bases from J, with 4 bases between. CDR3 sequence (DNA): TGCGCCAGCAGAGAAACCGGGGAGCTGTTTTTT. It is translated as CASRETGELFF.

The chain carries TRBV6-6 and TRBJ1-2; D not resolved. This CDR3 contains 13 residues. Trimming removed 5 bases from V and 0 bases from J, with 7 bases in between. Germline V gives CDR1 MNHNY, CDR2 SVGAGI (reference sequence). Here the CDR3 DNA reads TGTGCCAGCAGTCAAAACGCTAACTATGGCTACACCTTC. Its translation: CASSQNANYGYTF.

CDR3 sequence reads: CASSETGGNYYGYTF. The CDR3 DNA follows: TGTGCCAGCAGTGAAACCGGGGGAAATTACTATGGCTACACCTTC. This chain connects TRBV6-1 to TRBJ1-2, with D perhaps matching TRBD1 (5 bases). Germline V lookup: CDR1 MNHNS, CDR2 SASEGT. The V end lost 2 bases, the J end lost 3 bases, and 13 bases lay between the germline ends. This CDR3 has 15 amino acids.

This clone has at least ten counts. The chain is built from TRBV9 and TRBJ2-7, with a weak D call TRBD1 (5 bases). Germline values: CDR1 SGDLS, CDR2 YYNGEE. V was shortened by 1 base and J by 3 bases, with 14 bases between the two germline ends. The CDR3 runs 15 residues. CDR3 amino acids: CASSVSTGENYEQYF. The CDR3 coding sequence is TGTGCCAGCAGCGTAAGCACAGGAGAGAACTACGAGCAGTACTTC.

This clone was detected a few times. The CDR3 region is CASSWDRGGYNEQFF. The CDR3 bases are TGTGCCAGCAGCTGGGACAGGGGGGGATACAATGAGCAGTTCTTC. The gene calls are TRBV7-2 and TRBJ2-1; 11 bases are a match to TRBD1. Germline V gene lookup returns CDR1 SGHTA and CDR2 FQGNSA. The CDR3 is made up of 15 amino acids. Trimming took 4 bases from V and 4 from J; bases not matched to a gene: 3.

This clone showed up many times. J is TRBJ2-7 and V is TRBV6-6; D is unclear. The CDR3 has 13 amino acids. Germline V gene data show CDR1 as MNHNY and CDR2 as SVGAGI (reference sequence). Between the trimmed V and J ends, which lost 2 bases and 4 bases, there was a span of 9 bases. This CDR3 reads CASSYPMPYEQYF. In DNA form, the CDR3 reads TGTGCCAGCAGTTACCCAATGCCGTACGAGCAGTACTTC.

This clone was counted between two and nine times. The chain joins TRBV2 to TRBJ2-1, with a weak D call TRBD2 (6 bases). V shed 4 bases and J shed 10 bases, with 17 bases lying between them. CDR3 size: 14 residues. CDR1 is SNHLY and CDR2 is FYNNEI in the germline V gene. As DNA, the CDR3 is TGTGCCAGCAGTGCGGGGGAGAGGGGACGGGAGCAGTTCTTC. Its translation is CASSAGERGREQFF.

The chain links TRBV7-3 to TRBJ2-1; TRBD2 aligns across 11 bases. In germline, CDR1 is SGHTA, CDR2 FQGTGA. The V and J ends lost 5 bases and 2 bases, in that order; junction bases with no gene match: 5. The CDR3 runs to 16 residues. CDR3 DNA: TGTGCCAGCAGCAAACTAGCGGGAGACACCTACAATGAGCAGTTCTTC. The encoded protein is CASSKLAGDTYNEQFF.

V gene TRBV6-5 combines with J gene TRBJ1-1; TRBD1 is a possible D gene (5 bases). The CDR3 has 12 residues. Deletions cut 7 bases from V and 3 bases from J, with 9 bases between. Germline lookup yields CDR1 MNHEY and CDR2 SVGAGI. CDR3 in amino acids: CASNDRDTEAFF. The DNA for the CDR3 is TGTGCCAGCAACGACAGAGACACTGAAGCTTTCTTT.

The rearrangement uses TRBV5-4 and TRBJ1-1, with D possibly TRBD1 on 5 matching bases. Germline V gene lookup returns CDR1 SGHNT and CDR2 YYREEE (reference sequence). The CDR3 totals 14 residues. V lost 3 bases, J lost 1 base, and 10 bases lay in between. CDR3 sequence reads: CASSWGRQNTEAFF. In DNA, the CDR3 is TGTGCCAGCAGCTGGGGGAGACAGAACACTGAAGCTTTCTTT.

This clone showed up just a few times. The chain recombines TRBV7-2 with TRBJ2-5, with a possible D match to TRBD2 (6 bases). The V end lost 5 bases, the J end lost 6 bases, and 16 bases lay between the germline ends. The CDR3 contains 14 residues. The germline gives CDR1 SGHTA, CDR2 FQGNSA. CDR3 in DNA: TGTGCCAGCAGCCGGGACTCCACGGCAAAGACCCAGTACTTC. Its translation: CASSRDSTAKTQYF.

As regards this clone: Sequence at one end of the junction differs from germline and may be a read error. The chain combines TRBV7-7 with TRBJ2-2, with a possible D match to TRBD2 (5 bases). The V gene's germline CDR1 is SSHAT and CDR2 FNYEAQ (reference sequence). The CDR3 length is 13 residues. The CDR3 sequence is CASSYSGTGELFF. For the CDR3, the DNA is TGTGCTAGCAGCTACTCGGGAACCGGGGAGCTGTTTTTT.

This clone was recorded only once. The chain combines TRBV6-6 with TRBJ2-5; TRBD2 is a possible D gene (6 bases). Germline V gene sequence: CDR1 MNHNY, CDR2 SVGAGI (reference sequence). The CDR3 sequence is 16 residues long. V was shortened by 0 bases and J by 2 bases, with 13 bases between the two germline ends. CDR3 protein: CASSYSGGAGQETQYF. The CDR3 DNA sequence: TGTGCCAGCAGTTACTCTGGAGGGGCGGGACAAGAGACCCAGTACTTC.

The sample holds a few counts of this clone. J is TRBJ2-5 and V is TRBV5-4; D assignment may be TRBD1 or TRBD2 (5 bases each). This CDR3 spans 14 amino acids. The germline V and J ends were trimmed by 4 bases and 5 bases, with 15 bases remaining between them. Germline V gene data show CDR1 as SGHNT and CDR2 as YYREEE (reference sequence). CDR3 bases: TGTGCCAGCAGCCTCGCCGGGGCTAGCGAGACCCAGTACTTC. Its translation is CASSLAGASETQYF.

This clone was seen a handful of times. The chain employs TRBV27 and TRBJ2-7; TRBD2 agrees at 13 bases. J gave up 1 base and V 6 bases, and 3 bases lay outside the gene matches. Germline values: CDR1 MNHEY, CDR2 SMNVEV (reference sequence). CDR3 length: 15 amino acids. CDR3 sequence (DNA): TGTGCCAGCAGAGGACTAGCGGGGGCGTCCTACGAGCAGTACTTC. The encoded protein is CASRGLAGASYEQYF.

Many counts were recorded for this clone. The rearrangement uses TRBV2 and TRBJ2-1, with D perhaps given as TRBD1 or TRBD2 (5 bases each). The CDR3 covers 15 residues. V lost 4 bases to trimming and J lost 3 bases, with 13 bases between them. Germline V gene lookup returns CDR1 SNHLY and CDR2 FYNNEI. The CDR3 DNA is TGTGCCAGCAGTGTTCAGGGAGATATCTACAATGAGCAGTTCTTC. The encoded protein is CASSVQGDIYNEQFF.

This clone was recorded at least ten times. This chain connects TRBV4-1 to TRBJ2-4; D remains unclear. The germline gives CDR1 MGHRA, CDR2 YSYEKL. This CDR3 spans 16 amino acids. Trimming left V 1 base short and J 0 bases short, with 10 bases between. CDR3 coding DNA: TGCGCCAGCAGCCAAGGTCCTTTGATAGCCAAAAACATTCAGTACTTC. It translates to CASSQGPLIAKNIQYF.

This clone was found a few times. The chain carries TRBV10-3 and TRBJ2-5; TRBD2 agrees at 8 bases. This CDR3 has 13 residues. The germline V gene encodes CDR1 ENHRY and CDR2 SYGVKD. The V and J ends lost 6 bases and 10 bases, in that order; junction bases with no gene match: 10. This CDR3 is CAIRPGLDEGQYF. The CDR3 coding sequence is TGTGCCATCAGGCCGGGACTAGATGAAGGCCAGTACTTC.